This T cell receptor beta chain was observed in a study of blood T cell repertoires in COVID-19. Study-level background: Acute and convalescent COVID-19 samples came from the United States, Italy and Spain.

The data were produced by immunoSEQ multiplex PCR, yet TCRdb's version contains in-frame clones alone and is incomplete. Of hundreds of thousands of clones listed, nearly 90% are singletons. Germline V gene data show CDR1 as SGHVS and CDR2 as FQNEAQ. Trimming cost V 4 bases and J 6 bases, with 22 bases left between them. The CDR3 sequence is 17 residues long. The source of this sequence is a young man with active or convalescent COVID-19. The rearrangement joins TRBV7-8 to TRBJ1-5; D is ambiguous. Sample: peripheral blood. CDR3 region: CASSSSFVGEGGQPQHF. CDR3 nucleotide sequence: TGTGCCAGCAGCTCCAGTTTTGTCGGGGAAGGCGGTCAGCCCCAGCATTTT. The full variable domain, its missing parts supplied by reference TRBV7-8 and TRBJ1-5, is GAGVSQSPRYKVAKRGQDVALRCDPISGHVSLFWYQQALGQGPEFLTYFQNEAQLDKSGLPSDRFFAERPEGSVSTLKIQRTQQEDSAVYLCASSSSFVGEGGQPQHFGDGTRLSIL.